The 8 T cell receptor beta chains given below trace back to one sample, sequenced in a study of breast tumors, draining lymph nodes, adjacent tissues. Axillary draining lymph nodes of breast cancer patients supplied the node samples. A single record per CDR3 protein comes from TCRdb applying MiXCR to the multiplex PCR reads. Found here are fewer than 300,000 distinct CDR3 sequences, about a third of them singletons; the top ten hold around 1.5%. Sequencing was carried out using axillary lymph node tissue. The receptors were gathered from a female donor with breast cancer. Some clones in this sample may be carry-over from other donors' samples.

This clonotype was observed a handful of times. This rearrangement joins TRBV28 to TRBJ1-3; 9 bases align to TRBD1. The V segment lost 1 base and the J segment 3 bases; nucleotides outside the gene matches: 7. The CDR3 covers 17 residues. In germline, CDR1 is MDHEN, CDR2 SYDVKM. The CDR3 sequence: CASSLYSTGGFGNTIYF. The DNA for the CDR3 is TGTGCCAGCAGTTTATACTCGACAGGGGGGTTTGGAAACACCATATATTTT.

This clonotype was observed a handful of times. This chain links TRBV5-1 with TRBJ1-1; 9 nucleotides line up with TRBD1. Trimming cost V 4 bases and J 5 bases; bases outside gene matches: 21. Per germline, CDR1 SGHRS and CDR2 YFSETQ. The CDR3 has 19 amino acids. The CDR3 here is CASSRAPTGTGNLRTEAFF. CDR3 in DNA: TGCGCCAGCAGCCGAGCACCTACCGGGACAGGGAACCTCCGAACTGAAGCTTTCTTT.

This clonotype was detected only a few times. The rearrangement uses TRBV10-1 and TRBJ2-1; no firm D call. In germline, CDR1 is WNHNN, CDR2 SYGVQD (reference sequence). Trimming cost V 2 bases and J 3 bases, with 5 bases left between them. The CDR3 has 13 residues. The DNA of the CDR3 is TGCGCCAGCAGTGAGGACAACTACAATGAGCAGTTCTTC. Its translation is CASSEDNYNEQFF.

Ten or more counts support this clonotype. The chain combines TRBV5-6 with TRBJ1-4; D unclear. The CDR3 contains 14 residues. The germline V gene has CDR1 SGHDT and CDR2 YYEEEE. V was trimmed by 4 bases and J by 6 bases, leaving 13 bases between them. The CDR3 DNA reads as TGTGCCAGCAGCACGCTGGGCACCTATGAAAAACTGTTTTTT. Amino acid sequence: CASSTLGTYEKLFF.

There are many counts of this clonotype. The chain recombines TRBV7-8 with TRBJ2-4; D not certain. The CDR3 contains 14 residues. Germline CDR1 reads SGHVS; CDR2 reads FQNEAQ. Trimming cost V 3 bases and J 2 bases, with 8 bases left between them. This chain's CDR3 is CASSFDQSKNIQYF. The CDR3 DNA reads as TGTGCCAGCAGCTTCGACCAGTCCAAAAACATTCAGTACTTC.

This clonotype has only a few counts. Being one base from a much bigger clone, this may be a read error. The chain uses TRBV5-6 and TRBJ1-2, with 7 bases that match TRBD1. This CDR3 comprises 13 residues. In germline, CDR1 is SGHDT, CDR2 YYEEEE. The trim removed 5 bases at V and 8 bases at J, leaving 9 bases unmatched. The CDR3 bases are TGTGCCAGCAGGCCCGGACAGGCGGGAGGCTACACCTTC. Translated, it gives CASRPGQAGGYTF. Drawing the rest from reference TRBV5-6 and TRBJ1-2, the complete variable domain is DAGVTQSPTHLIKTRGQQVTLRCSPKSGHDTVSWYQQALGQGPQFIFQYYEEEERQRGNFPDRFSGHQFPNYSSELNVNALLLGDSALYLCASRPGQAGGYTFGSGTRLTVV.

The chain employs TRBV11-2 and TRBJ2-5; D assignment may be TRBD1 or TRBD2 (5 bases each). V dropped 5 bases and J dropped 4 bases, with 20 bases sitting between them. The CDR3 has 16 amino acids. Germline V CDR1 and CDR2: SGHAT, FQNNGV. The CDR3 sequence: CASSQDPGTGRETQYF. The CDR3 nucleotides are TGTGCCAGCAGCCAAGATCCGGGCACGGGGCGAGAGACCCAGTACTTC.

This clonotype came up once. A much larger clonotype is one base distant, so this may be a read error. The CDR3 sequence: CASSHGGFLDTQYF. The CDR3 DNA reads as TGTGCCAGCAGTCATGGAGGTTTTTTGGATACGCAGTATTTT. This chain connects TRBV6-5 to TRBJ2-3; the D gene is possibly TRBD2 (5 bases). Germline loops: CDR1 MNHEY, CDR2 SVGAGI. V shed 5 bases and J shed 6 bases, with 15 bases lying between them. This CDR3 spans 14 amino acids.